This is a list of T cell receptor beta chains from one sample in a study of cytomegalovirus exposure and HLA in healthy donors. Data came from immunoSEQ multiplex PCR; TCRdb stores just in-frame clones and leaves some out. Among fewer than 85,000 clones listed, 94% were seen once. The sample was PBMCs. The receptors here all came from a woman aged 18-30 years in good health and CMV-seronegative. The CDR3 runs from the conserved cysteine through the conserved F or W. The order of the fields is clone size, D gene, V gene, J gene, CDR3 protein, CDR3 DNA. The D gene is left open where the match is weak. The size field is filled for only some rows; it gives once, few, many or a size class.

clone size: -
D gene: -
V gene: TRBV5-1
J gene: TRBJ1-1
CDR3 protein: CASSLGGPNTEAFF
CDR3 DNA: TGCGCCAGCAGCTTGGGAGGTCCGAACACTGAAGCTTTCTTT

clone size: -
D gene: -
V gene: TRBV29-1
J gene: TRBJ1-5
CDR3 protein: CSVETGGNQPQHF
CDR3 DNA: TGCAGCGTTGAAACAGGCGGCAATCAGCCCCAGCATTTT

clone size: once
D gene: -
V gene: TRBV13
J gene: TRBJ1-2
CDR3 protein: CASSLRGAGNGYTF
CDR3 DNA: TGTGCCAGCAGCCTACGGGGGGCTGGAAATGGCTACACCTTC

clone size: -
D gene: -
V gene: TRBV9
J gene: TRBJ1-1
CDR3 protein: CASSVAAGTTEAFF
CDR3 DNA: TGTGCCAGCAGCGTTGCGGCAGGGACAACTGAAGCTTTCTTT

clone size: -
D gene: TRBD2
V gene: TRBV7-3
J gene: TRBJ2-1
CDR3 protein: CASSPGLAGAGNEQFF
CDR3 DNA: TGTGCCAGCAGCCCGGGACTAGCGGGGGCGGGGAATGAGCAGTTCTTC

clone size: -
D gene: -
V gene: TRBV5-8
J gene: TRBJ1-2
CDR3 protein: CASSGPGVGYTF
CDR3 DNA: TGTGCCAGCAGCGGACCAGGGGTCGGCTACACCTTC

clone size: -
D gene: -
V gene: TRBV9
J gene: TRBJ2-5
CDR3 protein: CASSPGRTRQETQYF
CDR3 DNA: TGTGCCAGCAGCCCCGGACGGACTCGCCAAGAGACCCAGTACTTC

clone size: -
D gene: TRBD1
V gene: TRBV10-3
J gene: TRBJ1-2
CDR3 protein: CAISELNRGQDGYTF
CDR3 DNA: TGTGCCATCAGTGAGCTAAACAGGGGGCAGGATGGCTACACCTTC

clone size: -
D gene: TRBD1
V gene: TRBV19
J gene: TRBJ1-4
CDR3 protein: CASSRDRGQSEKLFF
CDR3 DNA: TGTGCCAGTAGCCGGGACAGGGGGCAAAGTGAAAAACTGTTTTTT

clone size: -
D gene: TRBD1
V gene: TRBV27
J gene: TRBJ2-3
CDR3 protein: CASRPARGTDTQYF
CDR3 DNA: TGTGCCAGCAGACCTGCCAGGGGGACAGATACGCAGTATTTT

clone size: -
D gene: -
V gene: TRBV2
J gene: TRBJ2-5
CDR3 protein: CASLKDSQETQYF
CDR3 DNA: TGTGCCAGCCTTAAGGACAGCCAAGAGACCCAGTACTTC

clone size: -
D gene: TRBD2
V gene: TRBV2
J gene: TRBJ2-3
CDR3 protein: CASRLAGATDTQYF
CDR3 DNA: TGTGCCAGCAGGTTAGCGGGGGCTACTGATACGCAGTATTTT

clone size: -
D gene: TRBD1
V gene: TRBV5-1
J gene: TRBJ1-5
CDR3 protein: CASSTGQGYQPQHF
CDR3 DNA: TGCGCCAGCAGCACGGGACAGGGGTATCAGCCCCAGCATTTT

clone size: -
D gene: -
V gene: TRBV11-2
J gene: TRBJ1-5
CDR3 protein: CASSTLPGVQPQHF
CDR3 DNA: TGTGCCAGCTCTACCCTCCCAGGGGTTCAGCCCCAGCATTTT

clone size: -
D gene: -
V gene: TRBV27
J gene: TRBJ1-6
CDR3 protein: CASSTGYTYNSPLHF
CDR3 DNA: TGTGCCAGCAGTACAGGGTACACCTATAATTCACCCCTCCACTTT

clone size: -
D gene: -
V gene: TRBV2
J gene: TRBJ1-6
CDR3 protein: CASSDSGLFMALHF
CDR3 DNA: TGTGCCAGCAGTGACTCGGGACTCTTTATGGCCCTCCACTTT

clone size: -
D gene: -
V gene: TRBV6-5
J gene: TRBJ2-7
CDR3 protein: CASSRGLSRANEQYF
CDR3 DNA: TGTGCCAGCAGTCGGGGACTCTCCCGAGCCAACGAGCAGTACTTC

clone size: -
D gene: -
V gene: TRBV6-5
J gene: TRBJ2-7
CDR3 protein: CASSKWGSYEQYF
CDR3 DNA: TGTGCCAGCAGTAAATGGGGCTCTTACGAGCAGTACTTC

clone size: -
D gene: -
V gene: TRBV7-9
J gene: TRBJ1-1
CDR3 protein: CASSSRDIGDTEAFF
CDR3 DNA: TGTGCCAGCAGCTCCCGGGACATCGGGGACACTGAAGCTTTCTTT

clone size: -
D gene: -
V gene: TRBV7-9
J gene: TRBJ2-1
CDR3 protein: CASSWGDLGNEQFF
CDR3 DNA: TGTGCCAGCAGCTGGGGGGATTTGGGCAATGAGCAGTTCTTC

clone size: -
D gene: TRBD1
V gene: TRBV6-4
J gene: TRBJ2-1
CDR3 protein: CASTKDRGGYNEQFF
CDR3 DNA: TGTGCCAGCACCAAAGACAGGGGTGGGTACAATGAGCAGTTCTTC

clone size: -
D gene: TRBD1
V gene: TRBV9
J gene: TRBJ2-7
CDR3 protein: CASSANEGQGGHEQYF
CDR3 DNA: TGTGCCAGCAGCGCCAATGAAGGACAGGGTGGACACGAGCAGTACTTC

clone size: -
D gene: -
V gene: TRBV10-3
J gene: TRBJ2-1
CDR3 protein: CAIKHYNDEQFF
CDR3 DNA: TGTGCCATCAAGCACTATAACGATGAGCAGTTCTTC

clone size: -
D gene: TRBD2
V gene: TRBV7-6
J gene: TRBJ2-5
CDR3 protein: CASSPGLGETQYF
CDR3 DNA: TGTGCCAGCAGCCCTGGACTAGGAGAGACCCAGTACTTC

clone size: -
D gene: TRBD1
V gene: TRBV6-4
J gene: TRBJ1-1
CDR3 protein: CASSLTGQFTEAFF
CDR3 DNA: TGTGCCAGCAGCCTAACGGGACAGTTCACTGAAGCTTTCTTT

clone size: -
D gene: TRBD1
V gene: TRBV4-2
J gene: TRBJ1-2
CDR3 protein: CASSPTGGHYGYTF
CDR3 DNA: TGTGCCAGCAGCCCCACAGGGGGCCACTATGGCTACACCTTC

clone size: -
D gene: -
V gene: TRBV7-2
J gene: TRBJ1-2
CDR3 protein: CASSLVGRPNYGYTF
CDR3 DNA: TGTGCCAGCAGCTTAGTGGGGAGACCTAACTATGGCTACACCTTC

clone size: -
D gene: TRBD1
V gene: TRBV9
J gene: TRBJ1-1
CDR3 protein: CASSVATGDTEAFF
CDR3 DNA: TGTGCCAGCAGCGTGGCGACAGGGGACACTGAAGCTTTCTTT

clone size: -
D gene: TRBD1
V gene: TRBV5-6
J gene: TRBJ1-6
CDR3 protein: CASSPTGTGYSPLHF
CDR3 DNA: TGTGCCAGCAGCCCCACCGGGACAGGGTATTCACCCCTCCACTTT

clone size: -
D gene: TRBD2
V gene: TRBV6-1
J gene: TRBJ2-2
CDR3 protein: CASSDPGLAGINTGELFF
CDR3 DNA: TGTGCCAGCAGTGATCCGGGACTAGCGGGGATAAACACCGGGGAGCTGTTTTTT

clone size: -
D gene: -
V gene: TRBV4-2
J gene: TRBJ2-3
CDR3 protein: CASSQYLGTDTQYF
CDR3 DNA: TGTGCCAGCAGCCAGTACTTAGGCACAGATACGCAGTATTTT

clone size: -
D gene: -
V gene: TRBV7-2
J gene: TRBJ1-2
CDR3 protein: CASSARVPSGYTF
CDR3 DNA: TGTGCCAGCAGCGCAAGAGTCCCTAGTGGCTACACCTTC

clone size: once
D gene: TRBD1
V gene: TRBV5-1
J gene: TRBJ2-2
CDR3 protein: CASSLRLPGQGSTGELFF
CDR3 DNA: TGCGCCAGCAGCTTAAGGCTCCCGGGACAGGGGAGCACCGGGGAGCTGTTTTTT

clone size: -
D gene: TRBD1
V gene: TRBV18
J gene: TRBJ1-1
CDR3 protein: CASSQGQGLAEAFF
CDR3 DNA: TGTGCCAGCTCACAAGGACAGGGCTTGGCTGAAGCTTTCTTT

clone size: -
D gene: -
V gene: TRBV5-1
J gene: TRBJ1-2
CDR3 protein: CASNGGLNYGYTF
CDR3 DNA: TGCGCCAGCAACGGCGGGTTGAACTATGGCTACACCTTC

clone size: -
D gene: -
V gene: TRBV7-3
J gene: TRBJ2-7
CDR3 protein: CASSLGAGWEQYF
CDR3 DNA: TGTGCCAGCAGCTTAGGGGCAGGCTGGGAGCAGTACTTC

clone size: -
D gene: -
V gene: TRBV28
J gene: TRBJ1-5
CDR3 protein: CASSRGASNQPQHF
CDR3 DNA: TGTGCCAGCAGTCGGGGAGCCAGCAATCAGCCCCAGCATTTT

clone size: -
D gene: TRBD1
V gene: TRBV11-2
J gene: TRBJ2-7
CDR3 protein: CASSLWSTGGDEQYF
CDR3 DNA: TGTGCCAGCAGCTTATGGTCTACAGGGGGAGACGAGCAGTACTTC

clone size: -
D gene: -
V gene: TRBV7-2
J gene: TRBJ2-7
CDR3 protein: CASSPDRAGYYEQYF
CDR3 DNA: TGTGCCAGCAGCCCTGACCGAGCAGGGTACTACGAGCAGTACTTC

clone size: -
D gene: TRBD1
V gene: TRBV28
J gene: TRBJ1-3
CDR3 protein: CASTDRGLSGNTIYF
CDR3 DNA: TGTGCCAGCACCGACAGGGGCCTGTCTGGAAACACCATATATTTT

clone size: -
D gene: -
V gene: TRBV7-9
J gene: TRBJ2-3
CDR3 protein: CASSFDREGTDTQYF
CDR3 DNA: TGTGCCAGCAGCTTTGACAGGGAGGGCACAGATACGCAGTATTTT

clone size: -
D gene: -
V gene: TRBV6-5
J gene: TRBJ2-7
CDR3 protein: CASSERTVTYEQYF
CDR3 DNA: TGTGCCAGCAGCGAAAGGACAGTAACCTACGAGCAGTACTTC

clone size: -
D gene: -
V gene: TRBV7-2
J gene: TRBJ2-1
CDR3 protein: CASSLRVGNSYNEQFF
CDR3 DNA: TGTGCCAGCAGCTTAAGAGTCGGGAATTCCTACAATGAGCAGTTCTTC

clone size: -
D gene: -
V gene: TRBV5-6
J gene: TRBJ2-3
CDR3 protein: CASSSYTDTQYF
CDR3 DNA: TGTGCCAGCAGCTCCTACACAGATACGCAGTATTTT

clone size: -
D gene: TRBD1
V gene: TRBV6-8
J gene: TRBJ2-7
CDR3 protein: CASHPGQGLSSSYEQYF
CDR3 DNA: TGTGCCAGCCATCCGGGACAGGGCCTCTCTAGCTCCTACGAGCAGTACTTC